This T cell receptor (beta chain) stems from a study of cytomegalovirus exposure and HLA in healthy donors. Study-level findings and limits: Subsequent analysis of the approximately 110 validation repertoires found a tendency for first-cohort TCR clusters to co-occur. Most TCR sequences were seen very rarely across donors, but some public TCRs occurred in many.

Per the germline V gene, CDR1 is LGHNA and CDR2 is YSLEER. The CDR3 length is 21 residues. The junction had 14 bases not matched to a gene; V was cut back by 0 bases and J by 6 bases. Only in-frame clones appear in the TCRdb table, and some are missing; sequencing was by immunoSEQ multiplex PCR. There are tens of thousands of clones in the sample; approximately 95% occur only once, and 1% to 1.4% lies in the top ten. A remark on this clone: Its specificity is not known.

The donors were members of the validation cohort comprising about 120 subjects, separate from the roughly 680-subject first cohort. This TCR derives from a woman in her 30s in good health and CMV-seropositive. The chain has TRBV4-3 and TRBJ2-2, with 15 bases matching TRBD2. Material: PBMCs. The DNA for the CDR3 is TGCGCCAGCAGCCAAGATTGGGGGGCAGGGGGACTAGCGGGAGGTCCCGGGGAGCTGTTTTTT. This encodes CASSQDWGAGGLAGGPGELFF.